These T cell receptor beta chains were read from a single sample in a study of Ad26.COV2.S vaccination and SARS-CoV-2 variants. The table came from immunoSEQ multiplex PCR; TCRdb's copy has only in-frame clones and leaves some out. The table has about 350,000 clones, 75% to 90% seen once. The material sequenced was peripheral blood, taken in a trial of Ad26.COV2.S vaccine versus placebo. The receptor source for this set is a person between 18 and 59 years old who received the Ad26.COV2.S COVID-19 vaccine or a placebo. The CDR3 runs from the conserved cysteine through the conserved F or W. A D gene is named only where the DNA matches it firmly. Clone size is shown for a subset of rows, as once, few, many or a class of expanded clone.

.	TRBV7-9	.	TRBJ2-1	CASSRRTSGRDYEQFF	TGTGCCAGCAGCCGCCGGACGTCAGGAAGGGACTATGAGCAGTTCTTC
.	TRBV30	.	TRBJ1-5	CAYTDTFNQPQHF	TGTGCCTACACCGACACTTTCAATCAGCCCCAGCATTTT
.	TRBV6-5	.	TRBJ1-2	CASSSRTSTYGYTF	TGTGCCAGCAGTAGCAGAACTTCGACTTATGGCTACACCTTC
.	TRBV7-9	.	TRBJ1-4	CASSLVRSATNEKLFF	TGTGCCAGCAGCTTAGTTCGGTCTGCAACTAATGAAAAACTGTTTTTT
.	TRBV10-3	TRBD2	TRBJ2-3	CAISEAVTSGRWGTQYF	TGTGCCATCAGTGAGGCCGTGACTAGCGGACGATGGGGTACGCAGTATTTT
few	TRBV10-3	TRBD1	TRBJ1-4	CAIRSNRGQGKLFF	TGTGCCATCAGATCTAACAGGGGGCAAGGAAAACTGTTTTTT
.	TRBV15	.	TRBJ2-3	CATSVRAHSENTQYF	TGTGCCACCAGCGTCCGCGCGCACTCCGAGAATACGCAGTATTTT
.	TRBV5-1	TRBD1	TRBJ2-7	CASSSPRDRGTYEQYF	TGCGCCAGCAGCTCGCCAAGGGACAGGGGAACGTACGAGCAGTACTTC
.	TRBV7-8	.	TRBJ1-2	CASSPVGTGGYTF	TGTGCCAGCAGTCCGGTGGGGACCGGGGGCTACACCTTC
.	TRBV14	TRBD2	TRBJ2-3	CASSRELAKRENTQYF	TGTGCCAGCAGCCGAGAACTAGCGAAGAGGGAGAATACGCAGTATTTT
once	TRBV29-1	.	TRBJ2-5	CSGGNQETQYF	TGCAGCGGGGGGAATCAAGAGACCCAGTACTTC
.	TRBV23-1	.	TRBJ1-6	CASSQGGRAWHNSPLHF	TGCGCCAGCAGTCAGGGTGGGAGGGCTTGGCATAATTCACCCCTCCACTTT
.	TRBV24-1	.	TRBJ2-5	CATSAPGHKETQYF	TGTGCCACCAGTGCCCCAGGACATAAAGAGACCCAGTACTTC
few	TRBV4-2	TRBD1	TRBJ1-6	CASSQSGTDNSPLHF	TGTGCCAGCAGCCAGTCCGGGACAGACAATTCACCCCTCCACTTT
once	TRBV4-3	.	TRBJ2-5	CASSQDRQGMYGAQYF	TGCGCCAGCAGCCAAGATAGGCAGGGAATGTACGGGGCCCAGTACTTC
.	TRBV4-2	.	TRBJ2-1	CASSPSWSGSAYNEQFF	TGTGCCAGCAGCCCCTCCTGGAGCGGTAGCGCCTACAATGAGCAGTTCTTC
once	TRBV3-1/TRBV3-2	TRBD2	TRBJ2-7	CASSQDRTGGRTEEQYF	TGTGCCAGCAGCCAAGATCGGACGGGAGGAAGAACTGAGGAGCAGTACTTC
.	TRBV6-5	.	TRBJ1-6	CASRQAGDNSPLHF	TGTGCCAGCAGGCAAGCGGGGGATAATTCACCCCTCCACTTT
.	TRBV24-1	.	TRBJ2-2	CATERQNTGELFF	TGTGCCACTGAACGGCAGAACACCGGGGAGCTGTTTTTT
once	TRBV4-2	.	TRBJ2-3	CASSRPGETQYF	TGTGCCAGCAGCCGCCCGGGGGAAACGCAGTATTTT
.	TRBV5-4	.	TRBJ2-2	CASSAERTANTGELFF	TGTGCCAGCAGCGCAGAACGGACCGCGAACACCGGGGAGCTGTTTTTT
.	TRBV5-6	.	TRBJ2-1	CASSLRLDSYNEQFF	TGTGCCAGCAGTCTGAGGTTGGACTCCTACAATGAGCAGTTCTTC
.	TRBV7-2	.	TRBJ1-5	CASSLDSYNQPQHF	TGTGCCAGCAGCTTAGACAGTTACAATCAGCCCCAGCATTTT
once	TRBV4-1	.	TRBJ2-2	CASSQAPGRGGTGELFF	TGCGCCAGCAGCCAAGCCCCTGGCAGGGGAGGTACCGGGGAGCTGTTTTTT
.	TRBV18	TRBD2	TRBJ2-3	CASSPPRAGGREDTQYF	TGTGCCAGCTCACCTCCTCGAGCGGGGGGCCGAGAAGATACGCAGTATTTT
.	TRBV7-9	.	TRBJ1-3	CASSLSGTSGNTIYF	TGTGCCAGCAGCTTATCAGGGACCTCTGGAAACACCATATATTTT
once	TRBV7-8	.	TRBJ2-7	CASSQTPTPSEQYF	TGTGCCAGCAGCCAGACACCCACTCCGTCCGAGCAGTACTTC
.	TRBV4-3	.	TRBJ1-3	CASSQDAGGNTIYF	TGCGCCAGCAGCCAAGATGCCGGTGGAAACACCATATATTTT
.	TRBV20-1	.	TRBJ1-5	CSATGNQPQHF	TGCAGTGCTACGGGCAATCAGCCCCAGCATTTT
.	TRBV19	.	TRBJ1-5	CASSTGFYNQPQHF	TGTGCCAGTAGTACAGGGTTTTACAATCAGCCCCAGCATTTT
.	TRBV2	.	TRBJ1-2	CASSEQGGYGYTF	TGTGCCAGCAGTGAGCAGGGCGGCTATGGCTACACCTTC
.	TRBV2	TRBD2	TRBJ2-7	CASSEVTSDYEQYF	TGTGCCAGCAGTGAGGTGACTAGCGACTACGAGCAGTACTTC
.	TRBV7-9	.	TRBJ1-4	CASSLAEVRRNEKLFF	TGTGCCAGCAGCTTAGCGGAGGTTAGGAGGAATGAAAAACTGTTTTTT
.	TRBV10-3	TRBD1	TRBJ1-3	CAISESPTGDNTIYF	TGTGCCATCAGTGAGTCCCCGACAGGGGACAACACCATATATTTT
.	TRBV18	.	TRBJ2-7	CASSPPSAREQYF	TGTGCCAGCTCACCACCTTCTGCGCGCGAGCAGTACTTC
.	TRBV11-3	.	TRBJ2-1	CASSFGGWANEQFF	TGTGCCAGCAGCTTTGGCGGGTGGGCGAATGAGCAGTTCTTC
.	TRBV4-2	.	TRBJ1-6	CASSQDGQSSPLHF	TGTGCCAGCAGCCAAGATGGACAGTCCTCACCCCTCCACTTT
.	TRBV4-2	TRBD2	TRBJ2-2	CASSQVREGGELFF	TGTGCCAGCAGCCAAGTGCGGGAGGGCGGGGAGCTGTTTTTT
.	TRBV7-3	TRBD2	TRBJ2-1	CASSRTSGRRYNEQFF	TGTGCCAGCAGCCGGACTAGCGGGAGGCGATACAATGAGCAGTTCTTC
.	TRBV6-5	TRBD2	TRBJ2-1	CASSYSRGLATNEQFF	TGTGCCAGCAGTTACTCGAGGGGACTAGCGACCAATGAGCAGTTCTTC
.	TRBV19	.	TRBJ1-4	CASSSAERNEKLFF	TGTGCCAGTAGTAGCGCAGAGCGGAATGAAAAACTGTTTTTT
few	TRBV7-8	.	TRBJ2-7	CASSLGQTAYEQYF	TGTGCCAGCAGCTTAGGACAGACGGCCTACGAGCAGTACTTC
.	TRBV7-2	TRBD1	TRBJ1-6	CASSWQGDGISPLHF	TGTGCCAGCAGCTGGCAGGGGGATGGTATTTCACCCCTCCACTTT
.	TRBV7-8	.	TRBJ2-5	CASSGVGTVETQYF	TGTGCCAGCAGCGGGGTAGGGACTGTGGAGACCCAGTACTTC
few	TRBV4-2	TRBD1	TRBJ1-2	CASSPSQFRGSGYTF	TGTGCCAGCAGCCCCAGCCAATTCAGGGGGAGTGGCTACACCTTC
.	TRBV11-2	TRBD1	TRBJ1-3	CASRDRSSGNTIYF	TGTGCCAGCAGGGACAGGAGCTCTGGAAACACCATATATTTT